This T cell receptor (beta chain) was profiled in a study of blood T cell repertoires in COVID-19. Study background: Collection of acute and convalescent COVID-19 samples took place in the United States, Italy and Spain.

Cohort 3 recovery required two negative PCRs, clearance, or symptom resolution. This clone came up once. Repertoires were generated with immunoSEQ multiplex PCR, while TCRdb's copy carries only in-frame clones and drops some. The sample has hundreds of thousands of clones, approximately 90% seen once. Input material: PBMCs or T cells enriched from blood (not recorded which). This clonotype was sampled from a man aged 40-49 years who had recovered from COVID-19.

The CDR3 loop reads CASSLEGNEQFF. The CDR3 bases are TGTGCCAGCAGCCTCGAGGGCAATGAGCAGTTCTTC. The V gene is TRBV4-2, the J gene TRBJ2-1; weak D call: TRBD2 (5 bases). The CDR3 loop spans 12 amino acids. CDR1 is LGHNA, CDR2 YNFKEQ, per germline. The ends were cut back, 4 bases at V and 6 bases at J, with 7 bases in the middle.